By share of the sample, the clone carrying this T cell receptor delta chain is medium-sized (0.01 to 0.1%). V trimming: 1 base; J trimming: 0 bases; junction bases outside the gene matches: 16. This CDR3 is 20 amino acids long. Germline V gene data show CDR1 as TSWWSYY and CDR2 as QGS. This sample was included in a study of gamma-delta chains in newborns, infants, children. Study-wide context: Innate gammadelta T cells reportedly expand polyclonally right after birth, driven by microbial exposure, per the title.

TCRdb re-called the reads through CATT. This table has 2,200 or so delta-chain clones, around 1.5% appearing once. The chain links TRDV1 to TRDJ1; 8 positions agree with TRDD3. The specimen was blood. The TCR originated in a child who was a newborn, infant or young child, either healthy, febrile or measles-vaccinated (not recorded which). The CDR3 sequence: CALGERSIRVLGVYTDKLIF. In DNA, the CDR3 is TGTGCTCTTGGGGAACGTTCCATTCGGGTACTGGGGGTCTACACCGATAAACTCATCTTT.